One and the same sample provided the 18 T cell receptor beta chains below, sequenced in a study of blood T cell repertoires in COVID-19. The method was immunoSEQ multiplex PCR; TCRdb's version includes in-frame clones alone and lacks a portion of them. This repertoire shows over 250,000 clones, 83% found once; its top ten account for around a tenth. Sequencing was done on a sample of peripheral blood. The receptors shown here come from a woman between 45 and 65 years old who had recovered from COVID-19.

The V and J genes are TRBV18 and TRBJ2-7; 12 bases are a match to TRBD2. The CDR3 is 14 amino acids. CDR1 and CDR2 from the germline V gene are KGHSH and LQKENI. V gave up 6 bases and J gave up 6 bases; unmatched junction bases: 6. The CDR3 loop reads CASSPLAGGGEQYF. CDR3 DNA: TGTGCCAGCTCCCCCCTAGCGGGAGGGGGCGAGCAGTACTTC.

The rearrangement uses TRBV9 and TRBJ1-2, with 11 bases fitting TRBD1. V shed 4 bases, J shed 6 bases, and the junction held 5 bases outside the gene matches. From germline, CDR1 is SGDLS and CDR2 YYNGEE. CDR3 size: 14 residues. CDR3 in amino acids: CASSPRTGGDGYTF. The CDR3 DNA sequence: TGTGCCAGCAGCCCCCGGACAGGGGGCGATGGCTACACCTTC.

This clone was detected only a few times. The V and J genes are TRBV4-1 and TRBJ2-7; D might be TRBD1 (6 bases). This CDR3 region has 14 residues. Germline values: CDR1 MGHRA, CDR2 YSYEKL. The V end lost 3 bases, the J end lost 6 bases, and 15 bases lay between the germline ends. CDR3 sequence: CASSHLTQGFEQYF. In DNA, the CDR3 is TGCGCCAGCAGCCACCTCACACAGGGTTTCGAGCAGTACTTC.

The V and J genes are TRBV2 and TRBJ2-2; D may be TRBD2 (5 bases). Per the germline V gene, CDR1 is SNHLY and CDR2 is FYNNEI. The V and J ends lost 5 bases and 7 bases respectively, with 17 bases between them. The CDR3 contains 15 residues. The CDR3 reads CASSTAKIGGGELFF. The CDR3 DNA is TGTGCCAGCAGTACGGCCAAAATTGGAGGCGGGGAGCTGTTTTTT.

The chain links TRBV30 to TRBJ2-2; a weak D match, TRBD1 (5 bases). The V gene lost 0 bases and the J gene lost 4 bases, with 6 bases spanning the gap. The CDR3 extends over 13 amino acids. The germline CDR1 and CDR2 sequences are GTSNPN and SVGIG (reference sequence). CDR3 nucleotides: TGTGCCTGGAGTGTACAGGCCACCGGGGAGCTGTTTTTT. Its protein product is CAWSVQATGELFF.

This clone was detected only once. The rearrangement links TRBV19 to TRBJ1-2; the D gene is possibly TRBD1 (6 bases). V was shortened by 5 bases and J by 3 bases, with 13 bases between the two germline ends. The length of the CDR3 is 14 residues. CDR1 is LNHDA, CDR2 SQIVND, per germline (reference sequence). CDR3 protein: CASSFQGWDYGYTF. CDR3 bases: TGTGCCAGTAGTTTTCAGGGGTGGGACTATGGCTACACCTTC. Based on the CDR3 plus reference TRBV19 and TRBJ1-2, the full variable domain is DGGITQSPKYLFRKEGQNVTLSCEQNLNHDAMYWYRQDPGQGLRLIYYSQIVNDFQKGDIAEGYSVSREKKESFPLTVTSAQKNPTAFYLCASSFQGWDYGYTFGSGTRLTVV.

The genes are TRBV5-5 and TRBJ1-1, with D possibly being TRBD1 (6 bases). Germline lookup yields CDR1 SGHKS and CDR2 YYEKEE (reference sequence). V shed 4 bases and J shed 1 base, with 17 bases lying between them. This CDR3 has 16 residues. The CDR3 is CASSPMTGTPNTEAFF. The CDR3 DNA reads TGTGCCAGCAGCCCAATGACAGGAACACCGAACACTGAAGCTTTCTTT. The variable domain in full, with the rest retrieved from reference TRBV5-5 and TRBJ1-1, is DAGVTQSPTHLIKTRGQQVTLRCSPISGHKSVSWYQQVLGQGPQFIFQYYEKEERGRGNFPDRFSARQFPNYSSELNVNALLLGDSALYLCASSPMTGTPNTEAFFGQGTRLTVV.

The chain has TRBV30 and TRBJ1-4, with 8 bases identical to TRBD1. The V and J ends lost 3 bases and 2 bases, in that order; junction bases with no gene match: 2. This CDR3 region has 14 residues. The V gene's germline CDR1 is GTSNPN and CDR2 SVGIG (reference sequence). The CDR3 DNA sequence: TGTGCCTGGAGCCCAGGGGGCACTAATGAAAAACTGTTTTTT. Translation gives CAWSPGGTNEKLFF.

The V call is TRBV27, the J call TRBJ2-2; TRBD1 matches 9 bases. The junction had 2 bases not matched to a gene; V was cut back by 2 bases and J by 4 bases. CDR3 length equals 15 residues. Germline values: CDR1 MNHEY, CDR2 SMNVEV (reference sequence). CDR3 in amino acids: CASSLATGGTGELFF. The DNA of the CDR3 is TGTGCCAGCAGTTTAGCGACAGGGGGCACCGGGGAGCTGTTTTTT.

The chain links TRBV6-5 to TRBJ1-2; TRBD1 is a possible D gene (6 bases). V lost 2 bases, J lost 4 bases, and 14 bases lay in between. The CDR3 sequence is 15 residues long. In germline, CDR1 is MNHEY, CDR2 SVGAGI. The CDR3 DNA follows: TGTGCCAGCAGTTACGGGACACAGGTTCGCTATGGCTACACCTTC. Translating gives CASSYGTQVRYGYTF.

V usage is TRBV24-1 and J usage is TRBJ1-5; 7 nucleotides agree with TRBD1. Germline values: CDR1 KGHDR, CDR2 SFDVKD. CDR3 length: 14 amino acids. J gave up 7 bases and V 2 bases, and 4 bases lay outside the gene matches. CDR3 amino acids: CATSDSQGWQPQHF. For the CDR3, the DNA is TGTGCCACCAGTGATTCACAGGGGTGGCAGCCCCAGCATTTT.

The chain uses TRBV19 and TRBJ1-3; D perhaps matches TRBD1 (6 bases). The germline CDR1 and CDR2 sequences are LNHDA and SQIVND (reference sequence). This CDR3 has 13 amino acids. The V and J ends lost 10 bases and 8 bases respectively, with 18 bases between them. The CDR3 DNA follows: TGTGCCACCTCGCTACAGGGAACGGACACCATATATTTT. The encoded protein is CATSLQGTDTIYF.

This clone has just a few counts. This chain uses TRBV28 with TRBJ2-7, with 11 bases lining up with TRBD2. Germline V lookup: CDR1 MDHEN, CDR2 SYDVKM. Trimming at V came to 3 bases and at J to 0 bases, leaving 10 bases not matched to a gene. CDR3 length: 18 residues. The DNA for the CDR3 is TGTGCCAGCAGTTTTAAGGCTAGCGGGGGGACCAGCTCCTACGAGCAGTACTTC. Protein sequence: CASSFKASGGTSSYEQYF.

The rearrangement links TRBV20-1 to TRBJ2-4; a possible D gene is TRBD2 (5 bases). Germline V gene data show CDR1 as DFQATT and CDR2 as SNEGSKA (reference sequence). The CDR3 runs 11 residues. Trimming left V 8 bases short and J 8 bases short, with 13 bases between. The CDR3 region is CSPGNLYIQYF. The CDR3 DNA reads TGCAGTCCCGGGAACCTATACATTCAGTACTTC.

The chain combines TRBV7-2 with TRBJ2-7; 7 bases are a match to TRBD2. This CDR3 has 14 residues. V lost 4 bases and J lost 4; bases outside the gene matches: 7. Per germline, CDR1 SGHTA and CDR2 FQGNSA. CDR3 region: CASSYSGGGYEQYF. The CDR3 nucleotides read TGTGCCAGCAGCTACTCGGGAGGCGGGTACGAGCAGTACTTC.

This clone occurred once. The CDR3, as DNA: TGTGCCAGCTCCAAAGTCGGTCTAGCGGGAGACAATGAGCAGTTCTTC. Translated: CASSKVGLAGDNEQFF. The J gene is TRBJ2-1, the V gene TRBV18; 10 bases map to TRBD2. Germline values: CDR1 KGHSH, CDR2 LQKENI. V dropped 6 bases and J dropped 5; count of bases not matched to a gene: 10. The CDR3 totals 16 residues.

The gene calls are TRBV27 and TRBJ2-7, with a weak D call TRBD2 (6 bases). Germline V gene sequence: CDR1 MNHEY, CDR2 SMNVEV (reference sequence). V was cut by 8 bases and J by 0 bases, with 23 bases left in between. The CDR3 has 17 residues. CDR3 protein: CASRPRGGGTDSYEQYF. The CDR3 nucleotides read TGTGCCAGCCGCCCGCGGGGAGGCGGGACCGACTCCTACGAGCAGTACTTC.

This rearrangement joins TRBV7-2 to TRBJ2-1; 9 bases match TRBD2. Per germline, CDR1 SGHTA and CDR2 FQGNSA. CDR3 length: 18 amino acids. V was pared by 1 base and J by 8 bases, with 15 bases of the junction left unmatched. CDR3 sequence (DNA): TGTGCCAGCAGCTTAGAATCTATCCGAGCGGGAGGCCTGTATGAGCAGTTCTTC. Translation: CASSLESIRAGGLYEQFF.